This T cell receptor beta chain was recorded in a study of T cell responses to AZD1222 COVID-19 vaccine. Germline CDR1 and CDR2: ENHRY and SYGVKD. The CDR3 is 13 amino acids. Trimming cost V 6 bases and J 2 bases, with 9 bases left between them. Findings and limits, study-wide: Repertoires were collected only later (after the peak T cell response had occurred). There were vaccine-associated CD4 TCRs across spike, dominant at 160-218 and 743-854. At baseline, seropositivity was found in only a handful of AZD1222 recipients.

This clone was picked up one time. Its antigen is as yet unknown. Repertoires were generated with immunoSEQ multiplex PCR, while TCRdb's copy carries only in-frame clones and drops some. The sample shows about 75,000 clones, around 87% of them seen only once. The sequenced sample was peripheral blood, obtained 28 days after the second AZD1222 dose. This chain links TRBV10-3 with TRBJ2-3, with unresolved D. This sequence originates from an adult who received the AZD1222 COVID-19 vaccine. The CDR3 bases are TGTGCCATCAGCCAATCGTACACAGATACGCAGTATTTT. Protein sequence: CAISQSYTDTQYF.